The 26 T cell receptor beta chains below come from one sample, sequenced in a study of CD8+ T cells in alopecia areata. RNA, once extracted, was reverse transcribed into cDNA for use as the sequencing template. The data were produced by immunoSEQ multiplex PCR, yet TCRdb's version contains in-frame clones alone and is incomplete. The data hold about 120,000 clones, with about 61% observed a single time. Sample: CD4+ T cells sorted from blood. The receptors stem from a human donor in good health.

The J gene is TRBJ1-1, the V gene TRBV5-4, with a possible D match to TRBD1 (5 bases). The V gene lost 1 base and the J gene lost 5 bases, with 12 bases spanning the gap. The CDR3 runs to 14 residues. CDR1 and CDR2 (germline): SGHNT, YYREEE (reference sequence). The CDR3, as DNA: TGTGCCAGCAGCTTGAATGGGGGGAGGACTGAAGCTTTCTTT. Encoded protein: CASSLNGGRTEAFF.

A few counts support this clone. The germline gene is not matched at one end of the junction; a read error may be the cause. The chain links TRBV5-1 to TRBJ2-7; 7 bases agree with TRBD2. CDR1 and CDR2 from the germline V gene are SGHRS and YFSETQ. The CDR3 is 14 amino acids. Here the CDR3 reads CASSSPGTTYGQYF. In DNA, the CDR3 is TGCGCCAGCAGCTCTCCGGGGACTACCTACGGGCAGTACTTC. Variable domain in full (rest from reference TRBV5-1 and TRBJ2-7): KAGVTQTPRYLIKTRGQQVTLSCSPISGHRSVSWYQQTPGQGLQFLFEYFSETQRNKGNFPGRFSGRQFSNSRSEMNVSTLELGDSALYLCASSSPGTTYGQYFGPGTRLTVT.

The rearrangement joins TRBV5-1 to TRBJ2-3, with 7 bases identical to TRBD1. The CDR3 extends over 15 amino acids. The V gene end was trimmed by 2 bases and the J gene end by 8 bases; junction bases not matched to a gene: 11. Germline V gene sequence: CDR1 SGHRS, CDR2 YFSETQ. The DNA for the CDR3 is TGCGCCAGCAGCTTCCGACAGGGAAGCATAGGTACGCAGTATTTT. Translating it yields CASSFRQGSIGTQYF.

The V gene is TRBV7-2, the J gene TRBJ2-1, with 9 bases identical to TRBD2. V shed 8 bases, J shed 6 bases, and the junction held 20 bases outside the gene matches. Germline V gene data show CDR1 as SGHTA and CDR2 as FQGNSA. This CDR3 has 18 amino acids. CDR3 DNA sequence: TGTGCCAGCGACTTAGTAAGGAGTGCGGGGGGGTGGATCAATGAGCAGTTCTTC. This gives the protein CASDLVRSAGGWINEQFF.

The rearrangement uses TRBV30 and TRBJ1-6; no reliable D call. V lost 1 base, J lost 10 bases, and 5 bases lay in between. Germline assignment: CDR1 GTSNPN and CDR2 SVGIG (reference sequence). There are 11 residues in the CDR3. The CDR3 protein is CAWSEASPLHF. CDR3 sequence (DNA): TGTGCCTGGAGTGAAGCCTCACCCCTCCACTTT.

This clone was counted only a few times. The chain links TRBV5-1 to TRBJ1-1; TRBD1 matches at 7 bases. Per the germline V gene, CDR1 is SGHRS and CDR2 is YFSETQ. Trimming removed 4 bases from V and 1 base from J; junction bases left unmatched: 4. The CDR3 length is 14 residues. In DNA, the CDR3 is TGCGCCAGCAGCCCGAACAGGGGGAACACTGAAGCTTTCTTT. This translates into CASSPNRGNTEAFF. The full variable domain, rest sourced from reference TRBV5-1 and TRBJ1-1, is KAGVTQTPRYLIKTRGQQVTLSCSPISGHRSVSWYQQTPGQGLQFLFEYFSETQRNKGNFPGRFSGRQFSNSRSEMNVSTLELGDSALYLCASSPNRGNTEAFFGQGTRLTVV.

This chain joins TRBV18 and TRBJ1-5, with a possible D match to TRBD1 (6 bases). V was shortened by 6 bases and J by 0 bases, with 15 bases between the two germline ends. The CDR3 runs to 16 residues. Germline CDR1 reads KGHSH; CDR2 reads LQKENI. CDR3: CASSQDSQYSNQPQHF. CDR3 in DNA: TGTGCCAGCTCTCAGGACAGTCAATATAGCAATCAGCCCCAGCATTTT. Based on the CDR3 plus reference TRBV18 and TRBJ1-5, the full variable domain is NAGVMQNPRHLVRRRGQEARLRCSPMKGHSHVYWYRQLPEEGLKFMVYLQKENIIDESGMPKERFSAEFPKEGPSILRIQQVVRGDSAAYFCASSQDSQYSNQPQHFGDGTRLSIL.

This sequence joins TRBV5-4 and TRBJ2-3, with 8 nucleotides matching TRBD2. The V and J ends lost 0 bases and 2 bases, in that order; junction bases with no gene match: 8. Germline V CDR1 and CDR2: SGHNT, YYREEE (reference sequence). CDR3 length: 17 residues. The DNA for the CDR3 is TGTGCCAGCAGCTTGGGGGCGGGGGGACGGACCACAGATACGCAGTATTTT. Protein product: CASSLGAGGRTTDTQYF.

The gene calls are TRBV6-5 and TRBJ1-4, with D tentatively TRBD1 (6 bases). Germline V CDR1 and CDR2: MNHEY, SVGAGI. This CDR3 region has 14 residues. Trimming removed 5 bases from V and 7 bases from J, with 14 bases in between. The CDR3 is CASSPDRHFEKLFF. The CDR3 nucleotides read TGTGCCAGCAGTCCGGACAGACACTTTGAAAAACTGTTTTTT.

A few counts support this clone. The chain has TRBV9 and TRBJ2-5; the D gene is possibly TRBD1 (6 bases). The germline CDR1 and CDR2 sequences are SGDLS and YYNGEE. Trimming shortened V by 0 bases and J by 2 bases, and 17 bases separated the two germline ends. The CDR3 sequence is 17 residues long. This chain's CDR3 is CASSVGPSGQWQETQYF. DNA for the CDR3: TGTGCCAGCAGCGTAGGGCCCTCGGGACAATGGCAAGAGACCCAGTACTTC.

In its sample, this clone was seen many times. The chain recombines TRBV15 with TRBJ1-2, with 7 bases fitting TRBD1. This CDR3 region has 16 residues. Germline CDR1 reads LNHNV; CDR2 reads YYDKDF (reference sequence). V trimming: 3 bases; J trimming: 4 bases; junction bases outside the gene matches: 11. CDR3 amino acids: CATSSGLTGRVYGYTF. DNA of the CDR3: TGTGCCACCAGCAGCGGACTGACAGGGAGGGTCTATGGCTACACCTTC. Together with reference TRBV15 and TRBJ1-2, the CDR3 gives the full variable domain: DAMVIQNPRYQVTQFGKPVTLSCSQTLNHNVMYWYQQKSSQAPKLLFHYYDKDFNNEADTPDNFQSRRPNTSFCFLDIRSPGLGDTAMYLCATSSGLTGRVYGYTFGSGTRLTVV.

In its sample, this clone was seen a few times. The chain joins TRBV2 to TRBJ1-2, with a weak D call TRBD1 (5 bases). Germline V CDR1 and CDR2: SNHLY, FYNNEI. CDR3 length: 14 residues. V lost 3 bases to trimming and J lost 3 bases, with 11 bases between them. CDR3 loop: CASSERAGYYGYTF. In DNA form, the CDR3 reads TGTGCCAGCAGTGAGAGAGCAGGGTACTATGGCTACACCTTC.

In this sample, this clone turned up once. The J gene is TRBJ1-2, the V gene TRBV5-1, with no clear D. CDR1 is SGHRS, CDR2 YFSETQ, per germline. The CDR3 has 13 residues. Between the trimmed V and J ends, which lost 0 bases and 1 base, there was a span of 4 bases. In DNA form, the CDR3 reads TGCGCCAGCAGCTTGGTGGGTAACTATGGCTACACCTTC. Protein product: CASSLVGNYGYTF.

The chain links TRBV5-4 to TRBJ1-2, with TRBD1 matching 7 bases. This CDR3 has 12 amino acids. Germline V gene lookup returns CDR1 SGHNT and CDR2 YYREEE (reference sequence). V lost 4 bases, J lost 5 bases, and 2 bases stayed unmatched. CDR3 sequence reads: CASSRDSYGYTF. Written as DNA, the CDR3 is TGTGCCAGCAGCCGGGACAGTTATGGCTACACCTTC.

The gene calls are TRBV2 and TRBJ2-3, with D possibly TRBD1 on 6 matching bases. This CDR3 region has 15 residues. Germline CDR1 SNHLY, CDR2 FYNNEI. The ends were cut back, 2 bases at V and 2 bases at J, with 11 bases in the middle. In nucleotides, the CDR3 is TGTGCCAGCAGTGAAAAGGACAGAAACACAGATACGCAGTATTTT. Translated: CASSEKDRNTDTQYF.

The V call is TRBV7-2, the J call TRBJ2-7, with 11 positions matching TRBD2. Germline CDR1 and CDR2: SGHTA and FQGNSA. Trimming removed 3 bases from V and 2 bases from J; junction bases left unmatched: 3. The CDR3 sequence is 15 residues long. The CDR3 loop is CASSFTTSGAYEQYF. In DNA form, the CDR3 reads TGTGCCAGCAGCTTTACGACTAGCGGGGCCTACGAGCAGTACTTC.

This chain connects TRBV30 to TRBJ2-1, with TRBD1 matching 10 bases. The V and J ends lost 4 bases and 5 bases, in that order; junction bases with no gene match: 5. CDR1 is GTSNPN, CDR2 SVGIG, per germline (reference sequence). The CDR3 contains 14 residues. The CDR3 DNA follows: TGTGCCTGGATCCCCGGGACAGGGGACAATGAGCAGTTCTTC. Protein: CAWIPGTGDNEQFF.

The J gene is TRBJ2-2, the V gene TRBV7-2; the D gene could be TRBD1 or TRBD2 (7 bases each). Trimming removed 5 bases from V and 3 bases from J, with 13 bases in between. CDR1 is SGHTA, CDR2 FQGNSA, per germline. The CDR3 length is 15 residues. CDR3 in amino acids: CASSPTGRDTGELFF. The CDR3 DNA reads as TGTGCCAGCAGCCCGACAGGGAGGGACACCGGGGAGCTGTTTTTT.

This clone was observed a handful of times. The J gene is TRBJ1-2, the V gene TRBV29-1; D gene ambiguous. The CDR3 is 10 amino acids. Looked up from germline, CDR1 is SQVTM and CDR2 is ANQGSEA. V lost 4 bases and J 7 bases, leaving 7 bases between the germline ends. CDR3 sequence reads: CSVGDSGYTF. The CDR3 DNA reads as TGCAGCGTTGGAGACTCTGGCTACACCTTC.

This rearrangement joins TRBV2 to TRBJ2-5, with TRBD1 matching 7 bases. This CDR3 has 14 residues. CDR1 and CDR2 (germline): SNHLY, FYNNEI. V trimming: 6 bases; J trimming: 2 bases; junction bases outside the gene matches: 6. The CDR3 nucleotides read TGTGCCAGCAGGGCCGGGACAGTGCAAGAGACCCAGTACTTC. Translating it yields CASRAGTVQETQYF.

The J gene is TRBJ2-7, the V gene TRBV30, with D maybe TRBD1 (5 bases). The CDR3 loop spans 15 amino acids. From germline, CDR1 is GTSNPN and CDR2 SVGIG (reference sequence). The germline V and J ends were trimmed by 1 base and 2 bases, with 15 bases remaining between them. CDR3 region: CAWSGSQGNAYEQYF. The CDR3 region has the DNA TGTGCCTGGAGTGGGTCCCAGGGAAATGCCTACGAGCAGTACTTC.

This chain links TRBV9 with TRBJ2-1, with no clear D. Germline CDR1 and CDR2: SGDLS and YYNGEE. The CDR3 length is 15 residues. Trimming removed 6 bases at V and 5 bases at J, with 18 bases between. CDR3 bases: TGTGCCAGCACCTTGACGGGCCGTCATAACAATGAGCAGTTCTTC. Its translation is CASTLTGRHNNEQFF.

CDR3 coding DNA: TGTGCCAGCAGGTCAGCCATGATTTCGACAGATACGCAGTATTTT. Translation: CASRSAMISTDTQYF. This rearrangement joins TRBV6-6 to TRBJ2-3; no firm D call. The length of the CDR3 is 15 residues. The V end was cut by 6 bases, the J end by 3 bases, with 16 bases between. The germline V gene encodes CDR1 MNHNY and CDR2 SVGAGI (reference sequence).

V and J are TRBV11-2 and TRBJ2-1, with D possibly matching TRBD2 (6 bases). The CDR3 runs to 13 residues. CDR1 and CDR2 from the germline V gene are SGHAT and FQNNGV. V was shortened by 1 base and J by 8 bases, with 9 bases between the two germline ends. The CDR3 sequence is CASSLVGGYEQFF. CDR3 nucleotide sequence: TGTGCCAGCAGCTTAGTCGGGGGATATGAGCAGTTCTTC. The variable domain in full, completed from reference TRBV11-2 and TRBJ2-1, reads EAGVAQSPRYKIIEKRQSVAFWCNPISGHATLYWYQQILGQGPKLLIQFQNNGVVDDSQLPKDRFSAERLKGVDSTLKIQPAKLEDSAVYLCASSLVGGYEQFFGPGTRLTVL.

The chain carries TRBV5-4 and TRBJ2-3, with D possibly called TRBD1 or TRBD2 (5 bases each). Germline V gene data show CDR1 as SGHNT and CDR2 as YYREEE (reference sequence). Trimming took 4 bases from V and 12 from J, leaving 15 bases between them. The CDR3 runs 12 residues. CDR3 sequence reads: CASSQWDGFQYF. CDR3 nucleotide sequence: TGTGCCAGCAGCCAATGGGACGGTTTTCAGTATTTT.

This clone was counted between two and nine times. This sequence joins TRBV29-1 and TRBJ2-4; weak D call: TRBD2 (7 bases). There are 15 residues in the CDR3. The germline V gene encodes CDR1 SQVTM and CDR2 ANQGSEA. Trimming left V 3 bases short and J 5 bases short, with 17 bases between. CDR3: CSVESPVGGENIQYF. The CDR3 DNA sequence: TGCAGCGTTGAGTCCCCGGTAGGGGGGGAAAACATTCAGTACTTC.